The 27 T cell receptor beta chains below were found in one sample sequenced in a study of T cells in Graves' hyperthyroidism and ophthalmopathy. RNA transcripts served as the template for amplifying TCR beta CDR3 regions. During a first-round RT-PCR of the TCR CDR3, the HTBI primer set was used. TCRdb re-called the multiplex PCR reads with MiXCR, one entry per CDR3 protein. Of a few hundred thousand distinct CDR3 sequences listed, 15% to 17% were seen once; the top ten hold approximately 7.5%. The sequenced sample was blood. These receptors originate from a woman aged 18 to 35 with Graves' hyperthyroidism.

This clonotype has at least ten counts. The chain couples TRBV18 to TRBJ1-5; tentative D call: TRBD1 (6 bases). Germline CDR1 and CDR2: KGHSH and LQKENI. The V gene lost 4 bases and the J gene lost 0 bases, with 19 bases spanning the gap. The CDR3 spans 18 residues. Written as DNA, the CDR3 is TGTGCCAGCTCACTTATCGGCGGGGGGCGAGATAGCAATCAGCCCCAGCATTTT. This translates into CASSLIGGGRDSNQPQHF.

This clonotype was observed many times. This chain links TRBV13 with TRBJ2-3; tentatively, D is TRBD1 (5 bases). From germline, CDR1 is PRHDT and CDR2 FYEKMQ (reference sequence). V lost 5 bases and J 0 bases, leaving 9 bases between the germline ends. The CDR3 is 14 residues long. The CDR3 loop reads CASSPDTSTDTQYF. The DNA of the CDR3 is TGTGCCAGCAGCCCGGACACGAGCACAGATACGCAGTATTTT.

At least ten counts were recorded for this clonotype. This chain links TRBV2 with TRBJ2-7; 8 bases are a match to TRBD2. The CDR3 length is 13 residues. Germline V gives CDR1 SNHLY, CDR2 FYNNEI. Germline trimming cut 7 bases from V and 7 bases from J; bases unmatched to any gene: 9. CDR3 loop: CASTLREAREQYF. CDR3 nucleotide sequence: TGTGCCAGCACTTTGCGGGAGGCGAGAGAGCAGTACTTC.

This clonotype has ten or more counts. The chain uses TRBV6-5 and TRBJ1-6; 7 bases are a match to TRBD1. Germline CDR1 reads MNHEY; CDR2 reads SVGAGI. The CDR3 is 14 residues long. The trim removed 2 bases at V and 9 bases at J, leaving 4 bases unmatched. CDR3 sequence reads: CASSYRGGSSPLHF. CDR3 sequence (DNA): TGTGCCAGCAGTTACAGAGGGGGCAGTTCACCCCTCCACTTT.

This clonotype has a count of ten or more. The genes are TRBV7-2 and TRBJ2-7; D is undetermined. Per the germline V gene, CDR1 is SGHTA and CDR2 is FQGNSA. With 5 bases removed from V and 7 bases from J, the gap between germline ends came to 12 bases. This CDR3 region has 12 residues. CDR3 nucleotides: TGTGCCAGCAGCCCACATACGGGTGAGCAGTACTTC. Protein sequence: CASSPHTGEQYF.

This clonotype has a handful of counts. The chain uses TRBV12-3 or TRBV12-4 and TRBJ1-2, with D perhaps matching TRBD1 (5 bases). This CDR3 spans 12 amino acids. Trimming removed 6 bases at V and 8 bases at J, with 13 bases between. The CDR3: CASRQGGNGYTF. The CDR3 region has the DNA TGTGCCAGCAGGCAGGGCGGCAACGGCTACACCTTC.

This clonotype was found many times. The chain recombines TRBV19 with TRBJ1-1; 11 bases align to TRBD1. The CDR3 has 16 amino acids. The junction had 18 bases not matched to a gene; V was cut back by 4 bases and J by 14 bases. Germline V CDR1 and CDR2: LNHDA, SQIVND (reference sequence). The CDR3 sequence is CASSTWTGQGEGRRFF. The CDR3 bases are TGTGCCAGTAGTACCTGGACGGGACAGGGGGAAGGGCGGCGGTTCTTT.

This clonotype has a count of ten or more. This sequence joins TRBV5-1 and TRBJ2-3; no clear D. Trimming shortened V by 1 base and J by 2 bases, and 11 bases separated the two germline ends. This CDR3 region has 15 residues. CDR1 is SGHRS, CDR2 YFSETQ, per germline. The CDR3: CASSLRTVTTDTQYF. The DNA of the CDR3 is TGCGCCAGCAGCTTGCGGACGGTGACCACAGATACGCAGTATTTT.

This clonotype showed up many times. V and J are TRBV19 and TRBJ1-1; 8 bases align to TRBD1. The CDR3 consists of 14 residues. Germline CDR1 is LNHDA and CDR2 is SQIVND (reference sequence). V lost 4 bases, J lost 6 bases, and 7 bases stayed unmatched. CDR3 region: CASSKTGVKAEAFF. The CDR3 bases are TGTGCCAGTAGTAAGACAGGGGTAAAGGCTGAAGCTTTCTTT. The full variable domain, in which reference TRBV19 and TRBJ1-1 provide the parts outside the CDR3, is DGGITQSPKYLFRKEGQNVTLSCEQNLNHDAMYWYRQDPGQGLRLIYYSQIVNDFQKGDIAEGYSVSREKKESFPLTVTSAQKNPTAFYLCASSKTGVKAEAFFGQGTRLTVV.

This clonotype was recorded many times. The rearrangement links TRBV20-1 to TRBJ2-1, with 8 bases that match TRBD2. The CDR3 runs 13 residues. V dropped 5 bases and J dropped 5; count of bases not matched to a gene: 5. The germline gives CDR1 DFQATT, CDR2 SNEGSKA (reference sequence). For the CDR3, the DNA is TGCAGTGCTTTAGCGGGAAAAAACAATGAGCAGTTCTTC. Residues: CSALAGKNNEQFF.

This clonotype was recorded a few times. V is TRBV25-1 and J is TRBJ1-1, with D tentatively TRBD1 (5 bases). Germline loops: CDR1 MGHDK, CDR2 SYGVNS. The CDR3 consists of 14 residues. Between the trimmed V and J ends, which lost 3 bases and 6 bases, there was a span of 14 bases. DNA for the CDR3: TGTGCCAGCAGTGATCGGGACGGTTTTCCTGAAGCTTTCTTT. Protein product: CASSDRDGFPEAFF.

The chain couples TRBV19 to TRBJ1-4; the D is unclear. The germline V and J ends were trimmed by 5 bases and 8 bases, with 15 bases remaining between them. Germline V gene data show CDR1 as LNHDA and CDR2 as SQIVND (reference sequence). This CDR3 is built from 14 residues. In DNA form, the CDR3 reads TGTGCCAGTAGTTCCCCTAGGGCTCGGGAAAAACTGTTTTTT. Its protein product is CASSSPRAREKLFF. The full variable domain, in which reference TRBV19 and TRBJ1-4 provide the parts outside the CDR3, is DGGITQSPKYLFRKEGQNVTLSCEQNLNHDAMYWYRQDPGQGLRLIYYSQIVNDFQKGDIAEGYSVSREKKESFPLTVTSAQKNPTAFYLCASSSPRAREKLFFGSGTQLSVL.

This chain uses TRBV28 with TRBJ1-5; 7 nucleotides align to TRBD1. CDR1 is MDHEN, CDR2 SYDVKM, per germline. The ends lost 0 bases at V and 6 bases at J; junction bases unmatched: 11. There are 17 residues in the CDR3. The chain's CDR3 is CASSLWDRRPLGQPQHF. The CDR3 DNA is TGTGCCAGCAGTTTATGGGACAGGAGGCCGCTCGGTCAGCCCCAGCATTTT. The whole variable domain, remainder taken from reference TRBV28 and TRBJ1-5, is DVKVTQSSRYLVKRTGEKVFLECVQDMDHENMFWYRQDPGLGLRLIYFSYDVKMKEKGDIPEGYSVSREKKERFSLILESASTNQTSMYLCASSLWDRRPLGQPQHFGDGTRLSIL.

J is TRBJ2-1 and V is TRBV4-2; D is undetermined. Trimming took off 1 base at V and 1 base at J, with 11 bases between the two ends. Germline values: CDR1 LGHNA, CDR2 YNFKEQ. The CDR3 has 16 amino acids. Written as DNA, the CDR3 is TGTGCCAGCAGCCAAGGAGGTGCGGTTTCCTACAATGAGCAGTTCTTC. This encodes CASSQGGAVSYNEQFF.

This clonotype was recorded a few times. The CDR3 sequence: CASSPPIWAGELFF. CDR3 in DNA: TGTGCCAGCAGTCCTCCGATTTGGGCCGGGGAGCTGTTTTTT. The chain links TRBV11-2 to TRBJ2-2; no definite D call. The V end was cut by 6 bases, the J end by 6 bases, with 14 bases between. Germline values: CDR1 SGHAT, CDR2 FQNNGV. There are 14 residues in the CDR3.

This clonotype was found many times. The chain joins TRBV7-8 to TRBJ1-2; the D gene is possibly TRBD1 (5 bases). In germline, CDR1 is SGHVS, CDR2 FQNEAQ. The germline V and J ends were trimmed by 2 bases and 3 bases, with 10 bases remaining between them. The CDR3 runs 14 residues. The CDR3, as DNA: TGTGCCAGCAGCTTAACCAGGGATGACTATGGCTACACCTTC. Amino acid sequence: CASSLTRDDYGYTF.

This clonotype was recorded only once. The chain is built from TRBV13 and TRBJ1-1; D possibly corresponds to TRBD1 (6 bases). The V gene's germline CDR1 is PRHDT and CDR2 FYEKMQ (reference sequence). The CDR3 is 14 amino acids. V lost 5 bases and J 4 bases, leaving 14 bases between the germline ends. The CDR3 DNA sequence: TGTGCCAGCAGCGACGTTCAGGGGACCACTGAAGCTTTCTTT. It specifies CASSDVQGTTEAFF.

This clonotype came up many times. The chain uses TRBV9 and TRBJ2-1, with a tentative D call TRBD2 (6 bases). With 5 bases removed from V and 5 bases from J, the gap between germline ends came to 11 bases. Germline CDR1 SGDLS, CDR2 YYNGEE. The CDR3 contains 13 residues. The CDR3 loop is CASRPGLDNEQFF. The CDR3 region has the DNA TGTGCCAGCAGACCGGGACTTGACAATGAGCAGTTCTTC.

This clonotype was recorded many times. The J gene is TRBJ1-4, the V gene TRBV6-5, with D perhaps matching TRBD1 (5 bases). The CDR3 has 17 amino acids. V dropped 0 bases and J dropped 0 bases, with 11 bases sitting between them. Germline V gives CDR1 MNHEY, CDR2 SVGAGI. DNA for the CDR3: TGTGCCAGCAGTTACTCATGGGACGGAGCAACTAATGAAAAACTGTTTTTT. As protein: CASSYSWDGATNEKLFF.

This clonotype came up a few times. The CDR3 reads CSVEEGGRYEQYF. CDR3 nucleotides: TGCAGCGTTGAAGAGGGAGGGAGGTACGAGCAGTACTTC. The J gene is TRBJ2-7, the V gene TRBV29-1; 7 positions agree with TRBD2. Germline values: CDR1 SQVTM, CDR2 ANQGSEA. The CDR3 is 13 residues long. The V and J ends lost 0 bases and 4 bases, in that order; junction bases with no gene match: 3.

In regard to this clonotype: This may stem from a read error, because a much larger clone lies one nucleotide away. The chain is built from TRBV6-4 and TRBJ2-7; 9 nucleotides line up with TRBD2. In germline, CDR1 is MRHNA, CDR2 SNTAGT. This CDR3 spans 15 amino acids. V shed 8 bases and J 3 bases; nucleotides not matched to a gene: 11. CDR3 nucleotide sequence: TGTGCCAGCGGTTACCTTCTAGCGGGGATCTACGAGCAGTACTTC. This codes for CASGYLLAGIYEQYF.

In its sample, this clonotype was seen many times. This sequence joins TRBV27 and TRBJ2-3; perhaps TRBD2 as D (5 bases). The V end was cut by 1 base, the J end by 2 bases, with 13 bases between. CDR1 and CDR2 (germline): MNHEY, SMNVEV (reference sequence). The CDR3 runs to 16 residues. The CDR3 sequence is CASSLYPFSDTDTQYF. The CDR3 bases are TGTGCCAGCAGTTTATATCCCTTTAGCGACACAGATACGCAGTATTTT.

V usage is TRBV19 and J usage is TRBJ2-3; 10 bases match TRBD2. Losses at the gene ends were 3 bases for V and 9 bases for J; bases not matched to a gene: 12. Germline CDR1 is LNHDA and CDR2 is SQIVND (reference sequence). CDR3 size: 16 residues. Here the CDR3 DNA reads TGTGCCAGTAGTATGGAGGCTAGCGGGGGTTTCGTAACGCAGTATTTT. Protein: CASSMEASGGFVTQYF.

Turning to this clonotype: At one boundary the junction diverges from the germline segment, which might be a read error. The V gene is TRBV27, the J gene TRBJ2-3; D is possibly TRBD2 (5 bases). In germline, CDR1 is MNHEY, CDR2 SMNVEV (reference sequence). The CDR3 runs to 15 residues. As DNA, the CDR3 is TGTGCCGGCAGCCCACCGGAGGTACTCACAGATACGCAGTATTTT. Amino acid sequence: CAGSPPEVLTDTQYF.

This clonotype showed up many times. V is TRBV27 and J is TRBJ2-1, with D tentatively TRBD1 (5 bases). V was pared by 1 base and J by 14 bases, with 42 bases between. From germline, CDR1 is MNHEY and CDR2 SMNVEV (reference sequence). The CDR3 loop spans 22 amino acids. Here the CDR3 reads CASSLLGSGHPLMSSSVADKFF. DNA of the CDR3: TGTGCCAGCAGTTTATTGGGCTCCGGACACCCTTTAATGAGCAGTTCTGTGGCGGATAAGTTCTTC.

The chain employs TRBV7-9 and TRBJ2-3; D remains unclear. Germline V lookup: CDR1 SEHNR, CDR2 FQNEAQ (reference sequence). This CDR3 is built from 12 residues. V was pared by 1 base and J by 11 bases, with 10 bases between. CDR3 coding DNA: TGTGCCAGCAGCTTAGTCCCCGAGAGGCAGTATTTT. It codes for CASSLVPERQYF.

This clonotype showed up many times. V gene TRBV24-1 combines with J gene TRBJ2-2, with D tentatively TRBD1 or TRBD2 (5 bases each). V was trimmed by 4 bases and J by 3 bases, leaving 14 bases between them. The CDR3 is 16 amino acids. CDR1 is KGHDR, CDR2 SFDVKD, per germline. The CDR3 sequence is CATSDPRDGDTGELFF. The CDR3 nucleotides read TGTGCCACCAGTGACCCCCGGGACGGGGACACCGGGGAGCTGTTTTTT.